Below, one T cell receptor (beta chain) is given with its context. Other nucleotide sequences from this sample produce the same CDR3. This record belongs to a study of blood T cell repertoires in COVID-19. Turning to the study itself: The samples span acute and convalescent COVID-19 from the United States, Italy and Spain.

V lost 1 base to trimming and J lost 5 bases, with 8 bases between them. Germline CDR1 is SGHAT and CDR2 is FQNNGV. CDR3 size: 13 residues. Original data processing: It was from reference gene primer amplification that nucleated cell counts were estimated. Clones were sequenced by immunoSEQ multiplex PCR, and TCRdb holds only the in-frame ones, with some missing. The V and J calls and clone size come from that table; D and trimming were worked out from the DNA. The profile shows some 210,000 clones, around nine tenths of them singletons. The V and J genes are TRBV11-2 and TRBJ2-5; no reliable D call. The source material was peripheral blood. The receptor's source is a man in his 60s who had recovered from COVID-19. The CDR3 nucleotides read TGTGCCAGCAGCTTAGGCCTACAGGAGACCCAGTACTTC. Translation: CASSLGLQETQYF. The entire variable domain, with the rest obtained from reference TRBV11-2 and TRBJ2-5, is as follows: EAGVAQSPRYKIIEKRQSVAFWCNPISGHATLYWYQQILGQGPKLLIQFQNNGVVDDSQLPKDRFSAERLKGVDSTLKIQPAKLEDSAVYLCASSLGLQETQYFGPGTRLLVL.